The TCR beta chain under discussion was sequenced for a study of CD8+CD57+ T cells in acquired aplastic anemia. V was clipped by 7 bases and J by 5 bases; unmatched bases: 11. This CDR3 region has 14 residues. CDR1 SQVTM and CDR2 ANQGSEA come from the germline V gene. Whoever was chosen for sequencing had shown CD8+CD57+ cell expansion by flow cytometry. Every patient had severe acquired aplastic anemia. Sampling of blood occurred while the patients had still received no therapy. On this clonotype itself: Antigen: not known.

Investigators profiled TCR beta VDJ and CDR3 from genomic DNA template. One entry per CDR3 protein results from TCRdb running MiXCR on the reads. The table has 95,000 to 150,000 distinct CDR3 sequences, 50% to 60% seen once. General study findings and limits: CD8+ Simpson's diversity showed no significant patient-control difference.

This sequence originates from a human donor with aplastic anemia. The chain recombines TRBV29-1 with TRBJ1-1; 9 nucleotides agree with TRBD1. The specimen sequenced was sorted CD4+, CD8+, or CD8+CD57+ T cells (not recorded which) from PBMCs. In DNA, the CDR3 is TGCAGCGCCTCCGGGACAGGGACGGGGACTGAAGCTTTCTTT. It is translated as CSASGTGTGTEAFF. Complete variable domain (other parts from reference TRBV29-1 and TRBJ1-1): SAVISQKPSRDICQRGTSLTIQCQVDSQVTMMFWYRQQPGQSLTLIATANQGSEATYESGFVIDKFPISRPNLTFSTLTVSNMSPEDSSIYLCSASGTGTGTEAFFGQGTRLTVV.